A selection of T cell receptor beta chains follows, all from one sample in a study of cytomegalovirus exposure and HLA in healthy donors. TCRdb's table, derived via immunoSEQ multiplex PCR, lists solely in-frame clones and lacks some. This sample has 110,000 or so clones; under 85% occur once, and the top ten carry 7.7%. Sequenced sample: PBMCs. Receptors originate from a woman aged 50 to 60 in good health and CMV-seropositive. Both conserved end residues are part of each CDR3. The order of the fields is D gene, V gene, clone size, J gene, CDR3 DNA, CDR3 protein. A D gene is named only where the DNA matches it firmly. Some rows have no size entry. The others give once, few or many, or a class for an expanded clone.

>-|TRBV11-2|-|TRBJ2-7
TGTGCCAGCAGCTCCGGTCAGGGGGGCCTTCTTAACTACGAGCAGTACTTC
CASSSGQGGLLNYEQYF
>-|TRBV7-9|few|TRBJ1-2
TGTGCCAGCAGCGCCACGCAGCGGGGGAACTATGGCTACACCTTC
CASSATQRGNYGYTF
>TRBD1|TRBV10-3|-|TRBJ2-6
TGTGCCATCAGTGGACAGGGGGCGTTCCCTGGGGCCAACGTCCTGACTTTC
CAISGQGAFPGANVLTF
>-|TRBV4-3|few|TRBJ1-6
TGCGCCAGCAGCAGATCCAGGGGTTCACCCCTCCACTTT
CASSRSRGSPLHF
>TRBD2|TRBV27|-|TRBJ2-1
TGTGCCAGCAGATCCCGGGGTAGCGGGAGGGTTGGAAATGAGCAGTTCTTC
CASRSRGSGRVGNEQFF
>-|TRBV6-5|-|TRBJ1-2
TGTGCCAGCAGCCTCGGCGGGGGGAAATATGGCTACACCTTC
CASSLGGGKYGYTF
>-|TRBV18|once|TRBJ1-3
TGTGCCAGCTCACCCGCAGGCTCTGGAAACACCATATATTTT
CASSPAGSGNTIYF
>TRBD2|TRBV5-1|-|TRBJ2-3
TGCGCCAGCAGCTTGGATGCGGGGGGGGGAACAGATACGCAGTATTTT
CASSLDAGGGTDTQYF
>TRBD2|TRBV7-9|-|TRBJ2-1
TGTTCCAGCAGCCCCACTAGCGGGCTCGATCTGTTCTTC
CSSSPTSGLDLFF
>-|TRBV7-9|-|TRBJ2-1
TGTGCCAGCAGCTTAGAATCCGGGTATATCAATGAGCAGTTCTTC
CASSLESGYINEQFF
>-|TRBV5-4|once|TRBJ2-5
TGTGCCAGCAGTTCAGGGAGGGGGAATATAGAGACCCAGTACTTC
CASSSGRGNIETQYF
>TRBD1|TRBV7-9|-|TRBJ2-5
TGTTCCAGCAACCCCGAGGGATCAAGGGGGCGAGAGACCCAGTACTTC
CSSNPEGSRGRETQYF
>TRBD2|TRBV7-3|-|TRBJ2-1
TGTGCCAGCAGCTTACGGCGGGGGAACTACAATGAGCAGTTCTTC
CASSLRRGNYNEQFF
>TRBD1|TRBV7-2|-|TRBJ2-3
TGTGCCAGCAGCTGGGGACAGGCAACAGATACGCAGTATTTT
CASSWGQATDTQYF
>TRBD1|TRBV5-6|-|TRBJ2-3
TGTGCCAGCAACCCCTGGGGACAGGGGGCGCAGGATACGCAGTATTTT
CASNPWGQGAQDTQYF
>-|TRBV5-5|few|TRBJ2-1
TGTGCCTCTGGGGAGGGGGGTGTGCCCTACAATGAGCAGTTCTTC
CASGEGGVPYNEQFF
>-|TRBV10-3|-|TRBJ1-2
TGTGCCATCACGGCGTCAGGGGTTAACTATGGCTACACCTTC
CAITASGVNYGYTF
>-|TRBV4-3|-|TRBJ1-6
TGCGCCAGCAGCCAGGCTCGAACAGGGAACACGTCACCCCTCCACTTT
CASSQARTGNTSPLHF
>-|TRBV7-2|-|TRBJ1-2
TGTGCCAGCAGCGCACAGGGTCCTAACTATGGCTACACCTTC
CASSAQGPNYGYTF
>-|TRBV5-1|-|TRBJ1-1
TGCGCCAGCAGCTACCGGGACACCAACACTGAAGCTTTCTTT
CASSYRDTNTEAFF
>-|TRBV6-1|-|TRBJ2-3
TGTGCCAGCAGCAGCGGTTTTCACACAGATACGCAGTATTTT
CASSSGFHTDTQYF
>-|TRBV2|-|TRBJ1-2
TGTGCCAGCAGTTTGGACACCCTTACCCACACCTTC
CASSLDTLTHTF
>-|TRBV28|-|TRBJ2-2
TGTGCCAGCAGTGTCACAGGGTCCACCGGGGAGCTGTTTTTT
CASSVTGSTGELFF
>-|TRBV9|once|TRBJ2-2
TGTGCCAGCAGCGAAAGAGCCGCAGGAAACACCGGGGAGCTGTTTTTT
CASSERAAGNTGELFF
>-|TRBV4-3|-|TRBJ2-7
TGCGCCAGCAGCCTAGAGCGAGGTCCCCCCTACGAGCAGTACTTC
CASSLERGPPYEQYF
>-|TRBV9|-|TRBJ2-4
TGTGCCAGCAGCGTGCCCGGGGGTGTTCAGTACTTC
CASSVPGGVQYF
>-|TRBV6-1|-|TRBJ1-6
TGTGCCAGCAGTAACGGCCAGTTCGGGGCACCCCTCCACTTT
CASSNGQFGAPLHF
>-|TRBV6-9|-|TRBJ1-1
TGTGCCAGCGGCTCTGCAGCTTTCTTT
CASGSAAFF
>TRBD1|TRBV18|-|TRBJ2-5
TGTGCCAGCTCACCACCGACAGGGGATGGGCAAGAGACCCAGTACTTC
CASSPPTGDGQETQYF
>-|TRBV4-1|-|TRBJ2-7
TGCGCCAGCAGCCAAGACAGGGCCCCATCCTACGAGCAGTACTTC
CASSQDRAPSYEQYF
>TRBD1|TRBV6-1|-|TRBJ1-5
TGTGCCAGCAGTGAATGGGACAGCGGTCGACCCCAGCATTTT
CASSEWDSGRPQHF
>-|TRBV6-1|-|TRBJ1-5
TGTGCCAGCAGTTCCAAGACAGTTAGCAATCAGCCCCAGCATTTT
CASSSKTVSNQPQHF
>-|TRBV5-1|-|TRBJ1-1
TGCGCCAGCAGCTTACTGGGCGGGGGTGAAAAAGCTTTCTTT
CASSLLGGGEKAFF
>-|TRBV9|-|TRBJ2-4
TGTGCCAGCAGCCCTGGGGGCAAAAACAGTCAGTACTTC
CASSPGGKNSQYF
>TRBD2|TRBV7-8|-|TRBJ2-5
TGTGCCAGCAGCGTCCCGGGACTAGCGGGAGTGGGTGAGACCCAGTACTTC
CASSVPGLAGVGETQYF
>TRBD1|TRBV5-1|-|TRBJ2-7
TGCGCCAGCAGCCCGGGACAGGCCCGGGCAGTCTACGAGCAGTACTTC
CASSPGQARAVYEQYF
>-|TRBV19|-|TRBJ1-1
TGTGCCAGTAGTTTTACAGCGAACACTGAAGCTTTCTTT
CASSFTANTEAFF
>-|TRBV7-2|-|TRBJ2-3
TGTGCCAGCAGCCCGCGGGACGGACTCACAGATACGCAGTATTTT
CASSPRDGLTDTQYF
>TRBD1|TRBV7-2|-|TRBJ1-5
TGTGCCAGCAGCTTCACAGGGGGCGAACAGCCCCAGCATTTT
CASSFTGGEQPQHF
>TRBD1|TRBV19|-|TRBJ2-3
TGTGCCAGTAGTTTGGCAGGGGGAGGCACAGATACGCAGTATTTT
CASSLAGGGTDTQYF
>TRBD1|TRBV6-5|-|TRBJ1-6
TGTGCCAGCAGTCCGGGACAGGACTATAATTCACCCCTCCACTTT
CASSPGQDYNSPLHF
>-|TRBV7-8|-|TRBJ2-6
TGTGCCAGCGGGGGGGGACAGGTTAACTCTGGGGCCAACGTCCTGACTTTC
CASGGGQVNSGANVLTF
>TRBD1|TRBV9|-|TRBJ1-5
TGTGCCAGCAGCCCAGGGGACAGGTTAAATCAGCCCCAGCATTTT
CASSPGDRLNQPQHF